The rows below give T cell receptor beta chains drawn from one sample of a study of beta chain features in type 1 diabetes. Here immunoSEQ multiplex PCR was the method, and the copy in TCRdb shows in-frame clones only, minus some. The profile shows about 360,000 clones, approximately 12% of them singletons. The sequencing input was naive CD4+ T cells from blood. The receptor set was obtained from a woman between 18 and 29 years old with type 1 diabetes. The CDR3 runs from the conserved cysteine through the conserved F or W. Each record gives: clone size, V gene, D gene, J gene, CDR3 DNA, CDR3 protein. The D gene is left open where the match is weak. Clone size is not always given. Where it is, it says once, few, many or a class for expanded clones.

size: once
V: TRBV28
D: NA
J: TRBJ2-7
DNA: TGTGCCAGCAGTCCGTATAGCGTAGGGTCGGATGAGCAGTACTTC
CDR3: CASSPYSVGSDEQYF

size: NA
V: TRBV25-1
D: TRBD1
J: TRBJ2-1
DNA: TGTGCCAGCAGTGAATATATCGACAGGGCCAATGAGCAGTTCTTC
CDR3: CASSEYIDRANEQFF

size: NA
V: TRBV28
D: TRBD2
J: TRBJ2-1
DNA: TGTGCCAGCAGCCGAGCGGGAGGTGGGGGGAATGAGCAGTTCTTC
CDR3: CASSRAGGGGNEQFF

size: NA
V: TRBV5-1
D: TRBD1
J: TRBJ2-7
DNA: TGCGCCAGCAGCTTGGCCGCAGGGGGCAATAGTGCCTTCTACGAGCAGTACTTC
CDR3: CASSLAAGGNSAFYEQYF

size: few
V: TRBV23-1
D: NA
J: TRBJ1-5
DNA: TGCGCCAGCAGTCAATCGGAGGGGTCCGGGAGCAATCAGCCCCAGCATTTT
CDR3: CASSQSEGSGSNQPQHF

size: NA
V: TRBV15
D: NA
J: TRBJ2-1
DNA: TGTGCCACCAGCACCCTGGGCGGAGGGAGCTACAATGAGCAGTTCTTC
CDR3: CATSTLGGGSYNEQFF

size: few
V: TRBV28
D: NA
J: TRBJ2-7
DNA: TGTGCCAGCAGTTTTCCGACAGGCGCCTACGAGCAGTACTTC
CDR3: CASSFPTGAYEQYF

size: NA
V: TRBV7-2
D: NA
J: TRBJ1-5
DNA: TGTGCCAGCAGCTTAGCCGGGTTTAGCAATCAGCCCCAGCATTTT
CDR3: CASSLAGFSNQPQHF

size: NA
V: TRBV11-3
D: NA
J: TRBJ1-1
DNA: TGTGCCAGCAGCTTGGGACACTTCATGAACACTGAAGCTTTCTTT
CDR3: CASSLGHFMNTEAFF

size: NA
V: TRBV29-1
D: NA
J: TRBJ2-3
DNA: TGCAGCGTTGAATGGGGCAGGGTCACAGATACGCAGTATTTT
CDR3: CSVEWGRVTDTQYF

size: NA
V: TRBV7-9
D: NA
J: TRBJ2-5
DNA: TGTGCCAGCAGCGAGACAGTAGAGACCCAGTACTTC
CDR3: CASSETVETQYF

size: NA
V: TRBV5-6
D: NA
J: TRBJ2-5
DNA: TGTGCCAGCAGCGCAGGGTTGGAGACCCAGTACTTC
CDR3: CASSAGLETQYF

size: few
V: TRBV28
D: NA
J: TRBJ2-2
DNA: TGTGCCAGCAGTTCAGGGGCCGGGGAGCTGTTTTTT
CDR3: CASSSGAGELFF

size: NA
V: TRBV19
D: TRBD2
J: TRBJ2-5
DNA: TGTGCCAGTACCTCAACAGCCGGGGCTAGCGGACAAGAGACCCAGTACTTC
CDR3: CASTSTAGASGQETQYF

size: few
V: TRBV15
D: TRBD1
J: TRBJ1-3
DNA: TGTGCCACCAGCAGAGGACAGGGAATTGGAAACACCATATATTTT
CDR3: CATSRGQGIGNTIYF

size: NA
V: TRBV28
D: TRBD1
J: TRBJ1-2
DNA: TGTGCCAGCAGTTCAGAGGGGGCTGTCTATGGCTACACCTTC
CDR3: CASSSEGAVYGYTF

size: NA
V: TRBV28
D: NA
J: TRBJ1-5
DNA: TGTGCCAGCCTGTCGGGCAATCAGCCCCAGCATTTT
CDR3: CASLSGNQPQHF

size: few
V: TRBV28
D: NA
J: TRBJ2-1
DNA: TGTGCCACGTACAGTGGTATAGCGATCAATGAGCAGTTCTTC
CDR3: CATYSGIAINEQFF

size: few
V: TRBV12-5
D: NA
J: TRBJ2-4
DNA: TGTGCTAGTGGTTTCGATCCAAGTGAGGCTGTGTACTTC
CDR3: CASGFDPSEAVYF

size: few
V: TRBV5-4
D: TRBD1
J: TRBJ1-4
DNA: TGTGCCAGCAGCTTGGGGGCCGGGACAGGGGAAGAAAAACTGTTTTTT
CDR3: CASSLGAGTGEEKLFF

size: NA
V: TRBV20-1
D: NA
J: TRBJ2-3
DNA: TGCAGTGCTAGATGGGGCGATACGCAGTATTTT
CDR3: CSARWGDTQYF

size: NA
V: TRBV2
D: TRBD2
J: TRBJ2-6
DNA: TGTGCCAGCCGCGGGGGTTCTGGGGCCAACGTCCTGACTTTC
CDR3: CASRGGSGANVLTF

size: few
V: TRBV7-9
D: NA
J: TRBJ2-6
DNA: TGTGCCAGCAGCTCCCAACCGGGAGTTGGTGGGGCCAACGTCCTGACTTTC
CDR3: CASSSQPGVGGANVLTF

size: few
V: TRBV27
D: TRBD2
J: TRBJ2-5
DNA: TGTGCCAGCGGGAGACTAGCGGGGGGCTGGGAGACCCAGTACTTC
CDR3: CASGRLAGGWETQYF

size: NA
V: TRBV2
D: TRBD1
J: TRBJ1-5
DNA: TGTGCCAGCAGCCCAGACGGACAGGGGAGTCAGCCCCAGCATTTT
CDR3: CASSPDGQGSQPQHF

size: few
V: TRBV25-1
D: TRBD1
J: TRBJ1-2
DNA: TGTGCCAGCAGTGAGGGGACAGGCCTCCAGAGGGGCTACACCTTC
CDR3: CASSEGTGLQRGYTF

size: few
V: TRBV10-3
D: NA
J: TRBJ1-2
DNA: TGTGCCATCAGTGACCCAGGCCTTAACTATGGCTACACCTTC
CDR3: CAISDPGLNYGYTF

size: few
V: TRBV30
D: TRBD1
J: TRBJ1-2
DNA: TGTGCCCAGGACAGGCGCTCCTACTATGGCTACACCTTC
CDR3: CAQDRRSYYGYTF

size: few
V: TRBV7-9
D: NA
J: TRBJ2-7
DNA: TGTGCCAGCAGCTTATCCTCAGGGCGCATCTCCTACGAGCAGTACTTC
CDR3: CASSLSSGRISYEQYF

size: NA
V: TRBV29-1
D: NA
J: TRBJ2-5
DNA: TGCAGCGTTGCTCCGGGACTGCAAGAGACCCAGTACTTC
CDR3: CSVAPGLQETQYF

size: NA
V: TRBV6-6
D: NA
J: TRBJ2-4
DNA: TGTGCCAGCAGCTACACAGGGGGGGTTACCAAAAACATTCAGTACTTC
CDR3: CASSYTGGVTKNIQYF

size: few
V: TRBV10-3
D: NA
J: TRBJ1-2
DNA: TGTGCCATAAGAACAGGAGAACCCTATGGCTACACCTTC
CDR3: CAIRTGEPYGYTF

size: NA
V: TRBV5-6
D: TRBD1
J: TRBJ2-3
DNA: TGTGCCAGCAGTTCCGACAGGGAAATCGATACGCAGTATTTT
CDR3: CASSSDREIDTQYF

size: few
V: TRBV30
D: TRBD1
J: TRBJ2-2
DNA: TGTGCCTGGAGACAGGGGGAGAACACCGGGGAGCTGTTTTTT
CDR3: CAWRQGENTGELFF

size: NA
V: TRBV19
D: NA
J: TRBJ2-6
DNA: TGTGCCAGTAGTATAGATTCAGGGGCGCTTGGGGCCAACGTCCTGACTTTC
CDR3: CASSIDSGALGANVLTF

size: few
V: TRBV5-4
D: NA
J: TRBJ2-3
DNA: TGTGCCAGCAGCTGGGGCACAGGCACAGATACGCAGTATTTT
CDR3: CASSWGTGTDTQYF

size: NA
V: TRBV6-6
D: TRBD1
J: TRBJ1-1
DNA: TGTGCCAGCAGTCCTCAGGGGGGACAGGGGTCCACTGAAGCTTTCTTT
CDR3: CASSPQGGQGSTEAFF

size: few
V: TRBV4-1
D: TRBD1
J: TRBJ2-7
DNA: TGCGCCAGCAGCCGGGACAGGGGAACCTACGAGCAGTACTTC
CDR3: CASSRDRGTYEQYF

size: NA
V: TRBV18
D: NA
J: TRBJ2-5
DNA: TGTGCCAGCTCCCCCGGGGAATCCGGCCGGACCCAGTACTTC
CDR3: CASSPGESGRTQYF

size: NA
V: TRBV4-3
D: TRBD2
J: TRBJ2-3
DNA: TGCGCCAGCAGCCAGATTGCGGGAGGGCTCACAGATACGCAGTATTTT
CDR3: CASSQIAGGLTDTQYF

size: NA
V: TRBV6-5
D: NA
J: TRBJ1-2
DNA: TGTGCCAGCAGTTACTCCACAGGTGCAGGCGGCTACACCTTC
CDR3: CASSYSTGAGGYTF

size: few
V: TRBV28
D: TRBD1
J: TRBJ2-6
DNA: TGTGCCAGCACTGGGACAGCCTCTGGGGCCAACGTCCTGACTTTC
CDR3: CASTGTASGANVLTF

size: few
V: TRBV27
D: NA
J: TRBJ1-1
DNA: TGTGCCAGCAGTTTTAGAGGGAACACTGAAGCTTTCTTT
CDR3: CASSFRGNTEAFF